What follows are 15 T cell receptor beta chains derived from one specimen sequenced in a study of glioma-infiltrating T cells after dendritic cell vaccination. Generated by immunoSEQ multiplex PCR, the TCRdb table keeps only in-frame clones and is missing some. Found here are tens of thousands of clones, about 85% of them singletons; the top ten hold roughly 8.4%. The time point denotes: after dendritic cell vaccination, including at tumor progression/relapse. The sample in question was blood, obtained after dendritic cell vaccination. These receptors came from a human donor with glioblastoma.

The V and J genes are TRBV19 and TRBJ1-6, with 7 bases lining up with TRBD1. The CDR3 sequence is 15 residues long. Per the germline V gene, CDR1 is LNHDA and CDR2 is SQIVND (reference sequence). CDR3: CASTRDSSYNSPLHF. In nucleotides, the CDR3 is TGTGCAAGCACCCGGGACAGCTCCTATAATTCACCCCTCCACTTT.

J is TRBJ2-1 and V is TRBV13; 10 nucleotides line up with TRBD2. Losses at the gene ends were 1 base for V and 7 bases for J; bases not matched to a gene: 16. Germline assignment: CDR1 PRHDT and CDR2 FYEKMQ (reference sequence). The CDR3 is made up of 19 amino acids. The CDR3 coding sequence is TGTGCCAGCAGCTTAGAAGATGGCGGAGTCGGACTAGCGGAGAATGAGCAGTTCTTC. It specifies CASSLEDGGVGLAENEQFF.

This clone showed up just once. The rearrangement links TRBV4-1 to TRBJ2-1, with D possibly being TRBD1 (6 bases). Trimming took 1 base from V and 4 from J, leaving 14 bases between them. Per the germline V gene, CDR1 is MGHRA and CDR2 is YSYEKL. The length of the CDR3 is 16 residues. For the CDR3, the DNA is TGCGCCAGCAGCCAAGGGTTTGGGCAGGGGTACAATGAGCAGTTCTTC. It is translated as CASSQGFGQGYNEQFF.

V is TRBV6-5 and J is TRBJ1-6, with D possibly being TRBD1 (6 bases). This CDR3 is built from 15 residues. V was pared by 5 bases and J by 6 bases, with 14 bases between. Looked up from germline, CDR1 is MNHEY and CDR2 is SVGAGI. CDR3 in amino acids: CASSLRDTLNSPLHF. As DNA, the CDR3 is TGTGCCAGCAGTCTCCGGGACACGCTTAATTCACCCCTCCACTTT.

The chain links TRBV9 to TRBJ2-2; D possibly corresponds to TRBD2 (7 bases). In germline, CDR1 is SGDLS, CDR2 YYNGEE. There are 18 residues in the CDR3. Trimming took 1 base from V and 3 from J, leaving 19 bases between them. CDR3 nucleotides: TGTGCCAGCAGCGTATCGAGGAGGGGGGGGGTTGACACCGGGGAGCTGTTTTTT. Translation: CASSVSRRGGVDTGELFF.

The chain uses TRBV9 and TRBJ2-7; 9 bases align to TRBD2. V lost 3 bases to trimming and J lost 1 base; unmatched junction nucleotides: 2. This CDR3 comprises 14 residues. The germline gives CDR1 SGDLS, CDR2 YYNGEE. This CDR3 reads CASSGLADSYEQYF. CDR3 nucleotide sequence: TGTGCCAGCAGCGGACTAGCGGATTCCTACGAGCAGTACTTC.

This chain connects TRBV19 to TRBJ1-2; no clear D. The CDR3 sequence is 14 residues long. Trimming stripped 4 bases from V and 4 bases from J, with 13 bases between. Germline V gene lookup returns CDR1 LNHDA and CDR2 SQIVND (reference sequence). CDR3 amino acids: CASSTQAGPYGYTF. The CDR3 DNA reads TGTGCCAGTAGTACCCAGGCAGGTCCCTATGGCTACACCTTC. Together with reference TRBV19 and TRBJ1-2, the CDR3 gives the full variable domain: DGGITQSPKYLFRKEGQNVTLSCEQNLNHDAMYWYRQDPGQGLRLIYYSQIVNDFQKGDIAEGYSVSREKKESFPLTVTSAQKNPTAFYLCASSTQAGPYGYTFGSGTRLTVV.

Only a few counts were recorded for this clone. The junction departs from the called germline gene at one end, perhaps through a read error. V and J are TRBV7-2 and TRBJ1-2; 7 bases are shared with TRBD1. The CDR3 consists of 14 residues. CDR1 SGHTA and CDR2 FQGNSA come from the germline V gene. The CDR3: CASSLGTANYGYTF. The CDR3 DNA reads as TGTGCCAGCAGTTTAGGGACAGCTAACTATGGCTACACCTTC.

The chain joins TRBV29-1 to TRBJ2-7; possibly TRBD1 for D (5 bases). The CDR3 runs to 12 residues. The germline V gene has CDR1 SQVTM and CDR2 ANQGSEA. The CDR3 is CSHLDSSYEQYF. As DNA, the CDR3 is TGCAGTCACCTCGACAGCTCCTACGAGCAGTACTTC.

The chain recombines TRBV25-1 with TRBJ2-5, with a weak D call TRBD2 (5 bases). The CDR3 runs 15 residues. The germline V gene has CDR1 MGHDK and CDR2 SYGVNS. Trimming removed 0 bases from V and 5 bases from J, with 13 bases in between. The CDR3, as DNA: TGTGCCAGCAGTGAATACAGCGGAGTCAGGGAGACCCAGTACTTC. The encoded protein is CASSEYSGVRETQYF. Variable domain in full (rest from reference TRBV25-1 and TRBJ2-5): EADIYQTPRYLVIGTGKKITLECSQTMGHDKMYWYQQDPGMELHLIHYSYGVNSTEKGDLSSESTVSRIRTEHFPLTLESARPSHTSQYLCASSEYSGVRETQYFGPGTRLLVL.

This chain joins TRBV5-4 and TRBJ2-2; D remains ambiguous. V was trimmed by 4 bases and J by 1 base, leaving 8 bases between them. The germline CDR1 and CDR2 sequences are SGHNT and YYREEE (reference sequence). The CDR3 runs to 14 residues. Written as DNA, the CDR3 is TGTGCCAGCAGCCCCCGGAGGAACACCGGGGAGCTGTTTTTT. It specifies CASSPRRNTGELFF.

V is TRBV10-3 and J is TRBJ1-3; a weak D match, TRBD1 (5 bases). The CDR3 has 16 amino acids. Trimming removed 2 bases from V and 1 base from J, with 12 bases in between. In germline, CDR1 is ENHRY, CDR2 SYGVKD. The CDR3 nucleotides are TGTGCCATCAGTGAGCGGGGGAGAAAATCTGGAAACACCATATATTTT. It is translated as CAISERGRKSGNTIYF.

This chain connects TRBV9 to TRBJ2-7; 9 bases are shared with TRBD2. Germline values: CDR1 SGDLS, CDR2 YYNGEE. The CDR3 runs 18 residues. V dropped 4 bases and J dropped 0; count of bases not matched to a gene: 14. The CDR3 here is CASSPRDSGSPSSYEQYF. The CDR3 bases are TGTGCCAGCAGCCCAAGGGATAGCGGGAGCCCCAGCTCCTACGAGCAGTACTTC.

This clone appeared a single time. The rearrangement joins TRBV9 to TRBJ2-5, with 7 bases that match TRBD1. This CDR3 has 14 amino acids. With 3 bases clipped from V and 1 base from J, the junction kept 3 bases outside the gene matches. Germline V lookup: CDR1 SGDLS, CDR2 YYNGEE. The CDR3 coding sequence is TGTGCCAGCAGCGGTCAGGGGGTCCAAGAGACCCAGTACTTC. Encoded protein: CASSGQGVQETQYF.

V usage is TRBV25-1 and J usage is TRBJ2-2; TRBD1 agrees at 7 bases. The V gene end was trimmed by 6 bases and the J gene end by 3 bases; junction bases not matched to a gene: 1. This CDR3 has 13 amino acids. Germline loops: CDR1 MGHDK, CDR2 SYGVNS. The CDR3: CASRGQDTGELFF. Here the CDR3 DNA reads TGTGCCAGCAGAGGACAGGACACCGGGGAGCTGTTTTTT.